This entry describes one T cell receptor (beta chain). Antigen unknown. The protocol was immunoSEQ multiplex PCR, while the TCRdb copy is restricted to in-frame clones and leaves out a portion. The repertoire holds approximately 150,000 clones, with roughly nine tenths as singletons. This specimen belongs to a study of T cell responses to AZD1222 COVID-19 vaccine. The germline CDR1 and CDR2 sequences are PRHDT and FYEKMQ (reference sequence). The length of the CDR3 is 13 residues. Trimming stripped 3 bases from V and 5 bases from J, with 10 bases between. Overall study results and limits: Spike was spanned by vaccine-associated CD4 TCRs, with dominance at 160-218 and 743-854. Receipt of two AZD1222 doses was followed by a rise in Spike-specific TCR breadth and depth. Of spike-specific TCRs, nearly half reportedly target regions left unmutated in variants.

The source is an adult in good health. The sample was peripheral blood, taken on day 0 of AZD1222 vaccination. The V gene is TRBV13, the J gene TRBJ2-5; either TRBD1 or TRBD2 may fit D (5 bases each). CDR3 DNA sequence: TGTGCCAGCAGCTTGGGGGTTCTCGAGACCCAGTACTTC. As protein: CASSLGVLETQYF.